This T cell receptor beta chain was profiled in a study of blood T cell repertoires in COVID-19. In its sample, this clone was seen a few times. Profiling relied on immunoSEQ multiplex PCR, and the TCRdb table lists in-frame clones only, not all of them. The sample comprises 200,000 to 300,000 clones, 88% of which are singletons, and about 0.74% rests with the top ten. This CDR3 region has 15 residues. Germline CDR1 SGHRS, CDR2 YFSETQ. Trimming took 4 bases from V and 1 from J, leaving 14 bases between them. This TCR was sampled from a woman aged 25-40 years with acute or convalescent COVID-19. J is TRBJ1-1 and V is TRBV5-1; D is perhaps TRBD1 (5 bases). What was sequenced was peripheral blood. For the CDR3, the DNA is TGCGCCAGCAGCCCGCGGCAGGGAACGAACACTGAAGCTTTCTTT. It encodes CASSPRQGTNTEAFF. Using reference TRBV5-1 and TRBJ1-1 for the parts outside the CDR3, the full variable domain is KAGVTQTPRYLIKTRGQQVTLSCSPISGHRSVSWYQQTPGQGLQFLFEYFSETQRNKGNFPGRFSGRQFSNSRSEMNVSTLELGDSALYLCASSPRQGTNTEAFFGQGTRLTVV.